The clone carrying this TCR beta chain showed up just a few times. These data come from a study of blood T cells in healthy people across ages. Trimming took 3 bases from V and 8 from J, leaving 20 bases between them. The CDR3 has 16 amino acids. The germline gives CDR1 LNHNV, CDR2 YYDKDF (reference sequence). The draw of peripheral blood yielded approximately 10 milliliters from each donor. Extracted total RNA amounted to at least 6 micrograms for each sample. Sample-barcoded 5' priming and a J-beta primer mix drove a second PCR of 7 to 11 cycles. A single record per CDR3 protein comes from TCRdb applying MiXCR to the 5' RACE reads. The sample includes around 1,900,000 distinct CDR3 sequences, approximately 40% of them seen just once.

The specimen sequenced was blood. This chain links TRBV15 with TRBJ2-1; D remains ambiguous. This clonotype was obtained from a human donor in good health. CDR3 in DNA: TGTGCCACCAGCAGCCTGTCCGCCCGAGAAAGTGATGAGCAGTTCTTC. It codes for CATSSLSARESDEQFF.